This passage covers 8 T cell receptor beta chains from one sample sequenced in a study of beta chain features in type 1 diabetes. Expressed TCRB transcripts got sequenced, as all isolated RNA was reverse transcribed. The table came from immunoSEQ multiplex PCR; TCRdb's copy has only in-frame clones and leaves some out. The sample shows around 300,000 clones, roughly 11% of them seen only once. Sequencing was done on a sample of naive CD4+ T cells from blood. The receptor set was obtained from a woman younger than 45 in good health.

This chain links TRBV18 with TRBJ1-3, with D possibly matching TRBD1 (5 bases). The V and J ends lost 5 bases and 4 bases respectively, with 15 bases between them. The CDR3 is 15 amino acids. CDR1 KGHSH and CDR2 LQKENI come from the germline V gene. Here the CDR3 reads CASSGLGTQGNTIYF. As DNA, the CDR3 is TGTGCCAGCTCAGGCCTGGGGACTCAAGGAAACACCATATATTTT.

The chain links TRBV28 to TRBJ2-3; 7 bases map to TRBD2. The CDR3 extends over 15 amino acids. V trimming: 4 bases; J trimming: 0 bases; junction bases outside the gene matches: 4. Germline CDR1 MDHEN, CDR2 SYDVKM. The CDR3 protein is CASSSGTTSTDTQYF. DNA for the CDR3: TGTGCCAGCAGTTCAGGGACTACAAGCACAGATACGCAGTATTTT.

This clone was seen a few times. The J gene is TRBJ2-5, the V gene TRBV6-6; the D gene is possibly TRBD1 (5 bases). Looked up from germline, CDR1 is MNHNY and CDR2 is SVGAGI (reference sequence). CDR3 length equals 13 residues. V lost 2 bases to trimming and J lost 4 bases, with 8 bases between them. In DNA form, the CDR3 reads TGTGCCAGCAGTTACCTGACAGTAGAGACCCAGTACTTC. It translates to CASSYLTVETQYF.

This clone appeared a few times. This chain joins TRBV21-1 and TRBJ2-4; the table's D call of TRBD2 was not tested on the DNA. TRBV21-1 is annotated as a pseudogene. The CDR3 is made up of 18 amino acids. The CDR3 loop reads CASSKEASGRAPKNIQYF. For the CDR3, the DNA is TGTGCCAGCAGCAAAGAGGCTAGCGGGAGGGCCCCCAAAAACATTCAGTACTTC.

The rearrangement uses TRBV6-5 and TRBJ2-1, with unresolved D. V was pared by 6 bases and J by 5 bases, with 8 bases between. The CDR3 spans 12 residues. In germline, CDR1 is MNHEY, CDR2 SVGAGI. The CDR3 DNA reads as TGTGCCAGCAGCCCCCCAAACAATGAGCAGTTCTTC. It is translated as CASSPPNNEQFF.

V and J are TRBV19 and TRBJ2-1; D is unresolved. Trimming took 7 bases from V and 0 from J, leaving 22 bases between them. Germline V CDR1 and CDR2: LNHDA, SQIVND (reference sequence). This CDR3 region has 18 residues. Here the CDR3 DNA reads TGTGCCAGTACCACGACATTTCCCGCACCGAGCTCCTACAATGAGCAGTTCTTC. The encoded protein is CASTTTFPAPSSYNEQFF.

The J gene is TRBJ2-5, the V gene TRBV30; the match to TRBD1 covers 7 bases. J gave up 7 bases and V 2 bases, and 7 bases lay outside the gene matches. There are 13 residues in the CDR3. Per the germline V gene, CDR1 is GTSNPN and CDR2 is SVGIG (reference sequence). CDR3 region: CAWSPDRDGTQYF. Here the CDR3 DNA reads TGTGCCTGGAGTCCAGACAGGGACGGGACCCAGTACTTC.

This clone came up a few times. CDR3 sequence reads: CASTHTNSYEQYF. The DNA of the CDR3 is TGTGCCAGCACCCACACGAATTCCTACGAGCAGTACTTC. The chain uses TRBV25-1 and TRBJ2-7; D uncertain. Germline V gene data show CDR1 as MGHDK and CDR2 as SYGVNS. The CDR3 sequence is 13 residues long. Trimming took 7 bases from V and 1 from J, leaving 11 bases between them.